The present T cell receptor beta chain was sequenced within a study of cytomegalovirus exposure and HLA in healthy donors. PCR primers comprised 60 Vbeta and 13 Jbeta primers. Sequenced by immunoSEQ multiplex PCR; TCRdb stores in-frame clones only, minus some. The sample holds some 130,000 clones, roughly four fifths seen once. After removal of 3 bases from V and 1 base from J, the junction contained 1 base not matched to a gene. CDR1 is SGHRS, CDR2 YFSETQ, per germline. The CDR3 has 15 residues. Points from the study as a whole: CMV serostatus stood as the only immune exposure information on hand. Later on, an analysis showed TCR association rates differing by HLA locus, with DRB1 the most and HLA-C the fewest. Productive status was seen about 90% or about 30% of the time for most TCR beta V segments in an earlier analysis.

To note about this clone: Its antigen is as yet unknown.

The chain uses TRBV5-1 and TRBJ2-2, with TRBD2 matching over 9 bases. The sequence came from a man between 25 and 39 years old in good health and CMV-seronegative. The sequenced material came from PBMCs. The CDR3 DNA is TGCGCCAGCAGCTGGACTAGCGTGAACACCGGGGAGCTGTTTTTT. It specifies CASSWTSVNTGELFF.